The clone carrying this TCR beta chain was counted only a few times. The antigen is unknown. These data belong to a study of CD8 T cells in ankylosing spondylitis. CDR3 length equals 15 residues. Looked up from germline, CDR1 is DFQATT and CDR2 is SNEGSKA (reference sequence). With V trimmed by 6 bases and J by 4 bases, 12 bases remained unmatched. TCRdb called the 5' RACE reads again in MiXCR, with one record for every CDR3 protein. The profile shows fewer than 450,000 distinct CDR3 sequences, about a sixth of them singletons. Study-wide results and limits: Among TCR beta sequences, a motif of several highly homologous variants appeared characteristic of ankylosing spondylitis blood.

The sequence was collected from a male donor with ankylosing spondylitis. This chain uses TRBV20-1 with TRBJ2-3; 8 bases are shared with TRBD2. Specimen: blood, either unsorted or a sorted T cell fraction (not recorded which). The chain's CDR3 is CSAFGGGFPSDTQYF. In DNA form, the CDR3 reads TGCAGTGCCTTCGGGGGGGGGTTCCCGTCAGATACGCAGTATTTT.